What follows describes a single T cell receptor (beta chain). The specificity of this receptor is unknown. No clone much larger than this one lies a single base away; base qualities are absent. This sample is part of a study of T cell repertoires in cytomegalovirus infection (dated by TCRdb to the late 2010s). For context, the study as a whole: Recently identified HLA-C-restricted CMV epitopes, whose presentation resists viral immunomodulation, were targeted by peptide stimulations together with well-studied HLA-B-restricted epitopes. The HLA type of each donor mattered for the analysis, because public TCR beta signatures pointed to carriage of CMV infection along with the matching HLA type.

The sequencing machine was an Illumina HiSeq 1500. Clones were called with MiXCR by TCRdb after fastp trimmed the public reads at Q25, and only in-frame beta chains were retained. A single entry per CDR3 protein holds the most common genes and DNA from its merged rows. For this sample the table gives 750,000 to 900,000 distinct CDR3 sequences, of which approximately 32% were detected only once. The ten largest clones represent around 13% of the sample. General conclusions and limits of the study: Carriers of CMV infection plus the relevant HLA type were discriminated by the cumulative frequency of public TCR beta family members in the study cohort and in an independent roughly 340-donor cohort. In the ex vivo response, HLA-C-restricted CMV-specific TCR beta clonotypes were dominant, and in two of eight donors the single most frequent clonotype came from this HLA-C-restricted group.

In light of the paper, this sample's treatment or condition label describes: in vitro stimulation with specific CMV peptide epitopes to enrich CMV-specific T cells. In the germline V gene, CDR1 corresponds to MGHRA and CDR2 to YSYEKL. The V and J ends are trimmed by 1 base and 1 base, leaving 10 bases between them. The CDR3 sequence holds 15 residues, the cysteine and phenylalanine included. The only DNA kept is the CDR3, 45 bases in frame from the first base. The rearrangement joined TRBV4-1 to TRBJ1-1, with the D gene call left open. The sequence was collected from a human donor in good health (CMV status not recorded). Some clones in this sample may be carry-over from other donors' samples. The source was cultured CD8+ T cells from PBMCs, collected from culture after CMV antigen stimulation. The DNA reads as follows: TGCGCCAGCAGCCAAGTCAACGGTAGGAACACTGAAGCTTTCTTT. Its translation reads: CASSQVNGRNTEAFF.